This entry features one T cell receptor (beta chain) sequence. The antigen it recognizes is unknown. Per-nucleotide qualities are absent, and no much larger clonotype sits a single base away. The protocol used for the library was the immunoSEQ multiplex PCR assay. The clones in this table, taken by TCRdb from immuneACCESS, are in-frame only. Not every clone is retained; where verified, under half of the shortfall comes from an unresolved V gene, and the cause of the rest is unknown. The sample table contains about 710,000 clones; only one count was recorded for 80% to 90% of them. The ten top clones hold just under 0.0095% of the sample. The CDR3 runs 20 residues from the cysteine to the phenylalanine. Of the read, only the CDR3 DNA is kept; its 60 bases are in frame from base 1. This record belongs to a study of shared T cell receptors in the human thymus (dated by TCRdb to the early 2020s). In the study overall: The study examined how self-reactive, shared T-cell receptor alpha chains are generated in the human thymus.

This sample was also put to use in a study of human thymus T cells. Taken from the second paper: The donors were immunologically healthy infants in Finland who had open corrective cardiac surgery for congenital heart defects. Thymus tissue was obtained as surgical resects removed during corrective cardiac surgery. Usage of V and J gene segments appeared to be biased in both the thymic and the peripheral blood repertoires. The related research found that thymic TCR repertoires overlapped highly between unrelated individuals. The study used about 8 infant thymus samples plus four related peripheral blood samples to characterize TCR alpha and beta repertoires. The infant donors were about 7 to 244 days old, and the cohort included about 6 males and two females. Thymocytes were mechanically released from the tissue and were stored as pellets of roughly 9-31 million cells at -70 degrees C. Genomic DNA was extracted from frozen cell pellets with a QIAsymphony instrument. The immunoSEQ multiplex PCR assay was used to amplify the TCRB and TCRAD loci from a standardized amount of quality-controlled genomic DNA. The amplicons covered the V(D)J region and were long enough to include the CDR3 and to identify the V and J genes. The commercial immunoSEQ service was used to sequence amplicons on an Illumina platform. Primer bias and sequencing errors were corrected using previously described methods, and TCRAD and TCRB definitions followed the IMGT database. Repertoires were analysed with immunoSEQ Analyzer 3.0 and VDJTools, covering basic statistics, V/J segment usage, diversity estimates, rarefaction and pairwise overlap. To estimate diversity, the Chao1, ChaoE, Efron-Thisted, Shannon and inverse Simpson indices were applied, and diversity was also estimated on datasets down-sampled to the smallest sample. For repertoire overlap, CDR3 nucleotide sequence, V gene and J gene had to match strictly, and clustering was done by Jaccard-based multidimensional scaling. On average, thymus samples gave roughly 800,000 unique TCRB clonotypes, whereas blood samples gave about 92,000.

This receptor was taken from a boy less than two years old with a congenital heart defect. Donor details come from another sample of the same person, matched by shared clones. The V and J segments used are TRBV21-1 and TRBJ1-5; the table's D call, TRBD1, was not checked against the DNA. TRBV21-1 is assigned pseudogene status. Input material: thymocytes. The nucleotides are TGTGCCAGCAGCAAGGCCCCCAAGGACAGGGGTTGTTTCCCCTATCAGCCCCAGCATTTT. Its protein reads: CASSKAPKDRGCFPYQPQHF.